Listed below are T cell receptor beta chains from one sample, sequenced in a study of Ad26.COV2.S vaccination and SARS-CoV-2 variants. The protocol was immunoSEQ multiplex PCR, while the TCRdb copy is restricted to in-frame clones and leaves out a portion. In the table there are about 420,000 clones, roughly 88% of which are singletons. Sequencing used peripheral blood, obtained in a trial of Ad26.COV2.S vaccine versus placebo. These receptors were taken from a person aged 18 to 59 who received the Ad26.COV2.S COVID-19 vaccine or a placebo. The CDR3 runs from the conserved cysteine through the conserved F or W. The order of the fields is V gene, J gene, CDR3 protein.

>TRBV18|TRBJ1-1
CASSDQGFGTEAFF
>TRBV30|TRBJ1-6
CAWRSGTYNSPLHF
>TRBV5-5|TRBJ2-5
CASSLRGGEEETQYF
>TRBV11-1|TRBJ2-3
CASSSGTPDTQYF
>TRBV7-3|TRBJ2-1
CASSWDNYNEQFF
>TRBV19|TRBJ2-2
CASSSGQNTGELFF
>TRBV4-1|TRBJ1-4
CASSQGGFNEKLFF
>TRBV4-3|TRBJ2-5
CASSQGRGTQETQYF
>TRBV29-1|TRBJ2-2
CSAGAGTGELFF
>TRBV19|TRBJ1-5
CASSIQYQPQHF
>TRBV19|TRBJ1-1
CASSKGTTNTEAFF
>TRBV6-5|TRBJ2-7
CASSFSPLNEQYF
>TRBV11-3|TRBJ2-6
CASSNRSGANVLTF
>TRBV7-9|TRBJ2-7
CASSMNRGNEQYF
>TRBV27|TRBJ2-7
CASSPHRGYEQYF
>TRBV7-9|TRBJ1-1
CASSDDRGPRGAFF
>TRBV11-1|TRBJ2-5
CASSLGTDQETQYF
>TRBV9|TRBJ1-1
CASSGRSFTEAFF
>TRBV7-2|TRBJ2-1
CASSSGQTYNEQFF
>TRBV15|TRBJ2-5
CATSEGTTSGGQETQYF
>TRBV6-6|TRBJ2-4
CASYNPGLANIQYF
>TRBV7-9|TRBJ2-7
CASSLPGGGPYEQYF
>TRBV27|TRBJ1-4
CASGLNNEKLFF
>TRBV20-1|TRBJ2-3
CSAFVTDTQYF
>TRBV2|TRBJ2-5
CASSTGLQGGQETQYF
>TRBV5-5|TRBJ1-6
CASRGGQGAVSPLHF
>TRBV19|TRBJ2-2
CASKGQLADTGELFF
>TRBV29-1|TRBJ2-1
CSVEVTANNEQFF
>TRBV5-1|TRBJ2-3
CASSPSGGVTDTQYF
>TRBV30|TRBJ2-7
CAWSVGGSKNEQYF
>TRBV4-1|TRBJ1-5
CASSPGQGARSNQPQHF
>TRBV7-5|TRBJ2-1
CARSPAGPGNNEQFF
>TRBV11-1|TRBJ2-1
CASSYGTLKQFF
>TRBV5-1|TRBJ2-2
CASSFGAGELFF
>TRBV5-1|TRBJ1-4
CASSLSPDEKLFF
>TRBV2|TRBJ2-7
CASRGDSYEQYF
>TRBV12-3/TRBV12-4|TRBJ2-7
CASRRTESYEQYF
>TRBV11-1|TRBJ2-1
CASSFEGDEQFF
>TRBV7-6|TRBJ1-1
CASSLGQMNTEAFF
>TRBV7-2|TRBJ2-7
CASSLTDRGRTEQYF
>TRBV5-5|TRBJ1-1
CASSLGPGARSTNTEAFF
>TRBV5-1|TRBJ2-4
CASSLDGRWGVRNIQYF
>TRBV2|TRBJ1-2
CASSEVTGRDGYTF
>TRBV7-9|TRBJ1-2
CASSLDPDNGYTF
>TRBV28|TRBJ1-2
CASTTGNYGYTF
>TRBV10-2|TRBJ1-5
CASTHRGNDQPQHF
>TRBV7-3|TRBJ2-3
CASSLTWGDTQYF
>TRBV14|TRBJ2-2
CASRRDWNTGELFF
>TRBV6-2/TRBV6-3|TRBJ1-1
CASSYTPGQGVAEAFF
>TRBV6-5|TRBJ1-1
CASSSEPLLGHTEAFF
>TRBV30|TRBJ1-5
CAWSGQSNQPQHF
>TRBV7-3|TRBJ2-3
CASSLTLSVTDTQYF
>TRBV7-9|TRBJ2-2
CASSSGRGSIGELFF
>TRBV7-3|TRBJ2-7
CASSLGPAGGYEQYF
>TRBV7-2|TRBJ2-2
CASSPAGGGGLNTGELFF
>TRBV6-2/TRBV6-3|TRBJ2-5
CASSNRVQETQYF
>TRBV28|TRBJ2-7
CASSPPPATDEQYF
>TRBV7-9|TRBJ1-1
CASSSGDRAGTEAFF
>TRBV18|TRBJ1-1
CASSPGQGAEAFF